This TCR beta chain was captured by sequencing in a study of cytomegalovirus exposure and HLA in healthy donors. Study findings and constraints: It emerged from a later analysis that several of the most significant clusters appeared to be linked to common viral pathogens.

In regard to this clone: The antigen remains unidentified.

CDR3 length equals 14 residues. The V gene's germline CDR1 is LNHNV and CDR2 YYDKDF (reference sequence). J was trimmed by 6 bases and V by 1 base; bases with no gene match: 6. Primers for the PCR totalled 60 Vbeta and 13 Jbeta. Original processing methods: Later analysis identified 80 million to 90 million unique TCR beta chains, some 10 million shared. Produced via immunoSEQ multiplex PCR; TCRdb's table is partial and in-frame only. The D gene and trimming were derived from the DNA, and the V and J assignments and clone size from that table. This table holds over 100,000 clones, roughly 65% found once.

V gene TRBV15 combines with J gene TRBJ2-7, with 7 bases matching TRBD2. What was sequenced was PBMCs. The clonotype originates from a man between 35 and 55 years old in good health and CMV-seropositive. The CDR3 coding sequence is TGTGCCACCAGCAGAGGACGACTAGCTATCGAGCAGTACTTC. As protein: CATSRGRLAIEQYF.